This entry describes one T cell receptor beta chain. Other DNA sequences in this specimen translate into the identical CDR3. Some clones are missing from TCRdb's copy, which holds only in-frame ones; the method was immunoSEQ multiplex PCR. The table has more than 500,000 clones, approximately 95% seen once. CDR1 is SGDLS, CDR2 YYNGEE, per germline. The V and J ends lost 4 bases and 3 bases, in that order; junction bases with no gene match: 5. This CDR3 region has 15 residues. This sample is drawn from a study of shared clonotypes between healthy human individuals. The sequencing sample was made of naive CD4+ T cells sorted from blood. The subset denotes: CD45RA+ positively selected. This TCR was sampled from a woman aged 25 to 39 in good health. The chain uses TRBV9 and TRBJ2-1; 9 nucleotides align to TRBD1. The DNA for the CDR3 is TGTGCCAGCAGCCTGGGACAGGGAAACTACAATGAGCAGTTCTTC. It is translated as CASSLGQGNYNEQFF.